This T cell receptor beta chain was profiled in a study of blood T cell repertoires in COVID-19. At the level of the study: Italy, Spain and the United States were the sources of the convalescent and acute COVID-19 samples.

Authors' data handling: Nucleated cell number was recorded as an estimate derived from reference gene primer amplification. The assay was immunoSEQ multiplex PCR, and TCRdb's table has in-frame clones only and misses some. V and J calls and clone size are as listed in that table; D and trimming were resolved from the DNA. The sample carries about 180,000 clones, roughly 79% recorded once. Germline loops: CDR1 SGHNT, CDR2 YYREEE (reference sequence). Trimming shortened V by 7 bases and J by 2 bases, and 12 bases separated the two germline ends. The CDR3 has 14 residues. The chain combines TRBV5-4 with TRBJ2-2, with D perhaps TRBD1 (5 bases). The source material was peripheral blood. This receptor was identified in a woman in her 70s with acute or convalescent COVID-19. The CDR3 protein is CASRIGVNTGELFF. CDR3 nucleotides: TGTGCCAGCCGCATAGGGGTAAACACCGGGGAGCTGTTTTTT.